Presented here are 29 T cell receptor beta chains from one specimen sequenced in a study of CD8 T cells in Susac syndrome. Random-hexamer reverse transcription was applied to about 0.5 to 1 ug RNA. TCRdb analysed the immunoSEQ multiplex PCR reads with MiXCR anew, one entry per CDR3 protein. The repertoire has about 250,000 distinct CDR3 sequences, just under 95% of them found once; the top ten carry 0.065% to 0.08%. The sequenced sample was CD4+ T cells from PBMCs. The receptors here all came from a human donor with multiple sclerosis.

CDR3 residues: CASSQEGWSVNTEAFF. The CDR3 DNA sequence: TGCGCCAGCAGCCAAGAGGGTTGGTCAGTGAACACTGAAGCTTTCTTT. The J gene is TRBJ1-1, the V gene TRBV4-1, with D uncertain. Germline loops: CDR1 MGHRA, CDR2 YSYEKL. Between the trimmed V and J ends, which lost 0 bases and 0 bases, there was a span of 11 bases. The CDR3 length is 16 residues.

The table lists this clonotype with a count of one. This chain links TRBV6-1 with TRBJ1-6; D is ambiguous. V was shortened by 2 bases and J by 10 bases, with 15 bases between the two germline ends. This CDR3 has 15 residues. The germline V gene encodes CDR1 MNHNS and CDR2 SASEGT. For the CDR3, the DNA is TGTGCCAGCAGTGAATTTTCGCGGGGAGAATCACCCCTCCACTTT. As protein: CASSEFSRGESPLHF.

This clonotype turned up a few times. V gene TRBV28 combines with J gene TRBJ1-1; D gene unclear. The CDR3 is made up of 11 amino acids. Germline CDR1 is MDHEN and CDR2 is SYDVKM. Trimming pared 6 bases from V and 1 base from J, leaving 3 bases between. The CDR3 nucleotides read TGTGCCAGCAGGGAGAACACTGAAGCTTTCTTT. Its protein product is CASRENTEAFF.

This rearrangement joins TRBV27 to TRBJ2-7, with 9 positions matching TRBD1. This CDR3 is built from 15 residues. Germline lookup yields CDR1 MNHEY and CDR2 SMNVEV (reference sequence). J lost 1 base, V lost 6 bases, and 7 bases had no gene match. In nucleotides, the CDR3 is TGTGCCAGCAGCCCGGGACAGGGTTTATCCTACGAGCAGTACTTC. It yields the protein CASSPGQGLSYEQYF.

This clonotype was seen a single time. The rearrangement joins TRBV5-1 to TRBJ2-1, with D possibly called TRBD1 or TRBD2 (5 bases each). Trimming removed 4 bases from V and 5 bases from J, with 19 bases in between. CDR1 SGHRS and CDR2 YFSETQ come from the germline V gene. The CDR3 has 16 amino acids. CDR3 amino acids: CASSPEPGRSNNEQFF. The CDR3 nucleotides read TGCGCCAGCAGCCCGGAACCGGGACGTAGTAACAATGAGCAGTTCTTC.

The V and J genes are TRBV4-1 and TRBJ1-6, with 7 nucleotides matching TRBD1. Losses at the gene ends were 5 bases for V and 7 bases for J; bases not matched to a gene: 8. CDR1 MGHRA and CDR2 YSYEKL come from the germline V gene. The length of the CDR3 is 15 residues. CDR3: CASSKAGQKNSPLHF. The CDR3 nucleotides read TGCGCCAGCAGCAAAGCGGGACAGAAGAATTCACCCCTCCACTTT.

This chain links TRBV9 with TRBJ2-3; D is perhaps TRBD1 (5 bases). V lost 5 bases and J lost 0, with 10 bases in between. The germline V gene has CDR1 SGDLS and CDR2 YYNGEE. The CDR3 is 14 residues long. The CDR3, as DNA: TGTGCCAGCAGGGCAGGGTCTAGCACAGATACGCAGTATTTT. It specifies CASRAGSSTDTQYF.

The chain recombines TRBV9 with TRBJ1-2; TRBD1 matches at 8 bases. In germline, CDR1 is SGDLS, CDR2 YYNGEE. Trimming removed 3 bases from V and 5 bases from J; junction bases left unmatched: 9. This CDR3 comprises 15 residues. The CDR3 DNA is TGTGCCAGCAGCGCACAGGACAGGGAGAGTTATGGCTACACCTTC. Encoded protein: CASSAQDRESYGYTF. The whole variable domain, filled in from reference TRBV9 and TRBJ1-2, reads DSGVTQTPKHLITATGQRVTLRCSPRSGDLSVYWYQQSLDQGLQFLIQYYNGEERAKGNILERFSAQQFPDLHSELNLSSLELGDSALYFCASSAQDRESYGYTFGSGTRLTVV.

This chain uses TRBV3-1 with TRBJ1-2; unclear D gene. There are 13 residues in the CDR3. V lost 1 base and J 4 bases, leaving 7 bases between the germline ends. The germline V gene encodes CDR1 LGHDT and CDR2 YNNKEL (reference sequence). The CDR3 sequence is CASSQGSRYGYTF. The CDR3 DNA sequence: TGTGCCAGCAGCCAAGGCAGCCGCTATGGCTACACCTTC. Filled out from reference TRBV3-1 and TRBJ1-2, the complete variable domain reads DTAVSQTPKYLVTQMGNDKSIKCEQNLGHDTMYWYKQDSKKFLKIMFSYNNKELIINETVPNRFSPKSPDKAHLNLHINSLELGDSAVYFCASSQGSRYGYTFGSGTRLTVV.

This chain uses TRBV20-1 with TRBJ1-5, with 7 bases identical to TRBD1. Unmatched junction bases numbered 3, after V lost 2 bases and J lost 5 bases. Germline loops: CDR1 DFQATT, CDR2 SNEGSKA (reference sequence). This CDR3 comprises 13 residues. The CDR3 DNA is TGCAGTGCTAGAAGGGGGCGCGATCAGCCCCAGCATTTT. Translated, it gives CSARRGRDQPQHF.

The V call is TRBV29-1, the J call TRBJ1-1, with D possibly matching TRBD1 (5 bases). CDR3 length: 13 residues. Germline V CDR1 and CDR2: SQVTM, ANQGSEA. The V end was cut by 0 bases, the J end by 6 bases, with 11 bases between. The CDR3 protein is CSVEDGREAEAFF. The CDR3 coding sequence is TGCAGCGTTGAAGATGGCAGGGAGGCTGAAGCTTTCTTT.

The CDR3 DNA sequence: TGTGCCAGCAGCACGGGACTCCCGTCTGGGGCCAACGTCCTGACTTTC. Its translation: CASSTGLPSGANVLTF. The chain joins TRBV7-2 to TRBJ2-6, with D perhaps matching TRBD2 (6 bases). Germline CDR1 reads SGHTA; CDR2 reads FQGNSA. The length of the CDR3 is 16 residues. The ends were cut back, 5 bases at V and 1 base at J, with 12 bases in the middle.

V is TRBV7-9 and J is TRBJ2-1; D tentatively reads TRBD1 or TRBD2 (5 bases each). The CDR3 is 15 residues long. CDR1 and CDR2 (germline): SEHNR, FQNEAQ (reference sequence). V shed 3 bases and J shed 7 bases, with 16 bases lying between them. The CDR3 here is CASSFRDGTRNEQFF. CDR3 nucleotides: TGTGCCAGCAGCTTCCGGGACGGAACCCGGAATGAGCAGTTCTTC.

This clonotype was seen a single time. The chain combines TRBV9 with TRBJ2-3, with TRBD1 matching over 9 bases. CDR1 is SGDLS and CDR2 is YYNGEE in the germline V gene. Germline trimming cut 7 bases from V and 3 bases from J; bases unmatched to any gene: 9. CDR3 length: 15 residues. This CDR3 reads CASRKGTGRTDTQYF. CDR3 nucleotide sequence: TGTGCCAGCCGGAAAGGGACAGGGCGGACAGATACGCAGTATTTT.

The rearrangement joins TRBV30 to TRBJ2-2, with 12 bases matching TRBD2. Trimming removed 1 base from V and 7 bases from J; junction bases left unmatched: 7. Germline V lookup: CDR1 GTSNPN, CDR2 SVGIG (reference sequence). This CDR3 is built from 16 residues. The CDR3 sequence: CAWSEGLAGPFGELFF. The CDR3 DNA sequence: TGTGCCTGGAGTGAGGGACTAGCGGGCCCATTCGGGGAGCTGTTTTTT.

This clonotype was observed a single time. This chain connects TRBV6-5 to TRBJ2-5; possibly TRBD1 for D (6 bases). The CDR3 covers 15 residues. The V end was cut by 0 bases, the J end by 1 base, with 9 bases between. Germline V CDR1 and CDR2: MNHEY, SVGAGI. CDR3: CASSYSDSGQETQYF. The CDR3, as DNA: TGTGCCAGCAGTTACTCGGACAGCGGCCAAGAGACCCAGTACTTC.

The V and J genes are TRBV3-1 and TRBJ1-5; perhaps TRBD1 as D (5 bases). Trimming took 4 bases from V and 1 from J, leaving 14 bases between them. Germline V lookup: CDR1 LGHDT, CDR2 YNNKEL (reference sequence). The CDR3 has 16 amino acids. The CDR3 bases are TGTGCCAGCAGCCTGGCTGGGGGTAAAAGCAATCAGCCCCAGCATTTT. This codes for CASSLAGGKSNQPQHF.

The chain couples TRBV29-1 to TRBJ2-7, with 14 nucleotides matching TRBD2. CDR1 is SQVTM, CDR2 ANQGSEA, per germline. Losses at the gene ends were 4 bases for V and 3 bases for J; bases not matched to a gene: 8. This CDR3 contains 16 residues. CDR3 sequence (DNA): TGCAGCGTTGCGGATGGGGGACTAGCGGGGGTCTACGAGCAGTACTTC. Its translation: CSVADGGLAGVYEQYF.

The rearrangement joins TRBV11-2 to TRBJ2-7, with 8 bases identical to TRBD1. This CDR3 is 15 amino acids long. Per germline, CDR1 SGHAT and CDR2 FQNNGV. After removal of 5 bases from V and 3 bases from J, the junction contained 9 bases not matched to a gene. The CDR3 DNA is TGTGCCAGCAGCCCGCTGACAGGGGCGTACTACGAGCAGTACTTC. It codes for CASSPLTGAYYEQYF.

The chain couples TRBV6-1 to TRBJ2-2; D unclear. The germline V gene has CDR1 MNHNS and CDR2 SASEGT. This CDR3 has 15 amino acids. Trimming shortened V by 1 base and J by 4 bases, and 10 bases separated the two germline ends. CDR3 protein: CASSEVWAATGELFF. DNA of the CDR3: TGTGCCAGCAGTGAAGTTTGGGCAGCCACCGGGGAGCTGTTTTTT.

This clonotype was seen once. The CDR3: CASSVVPGAATNTEAFF. CDR3 sequence (DNA): TGTGCCAGCAGCGTAGTGCCTGGGGCAGCCACGAACACTGAAGCTTTCTTT. The chain uses TRBV9 and TRBJ1-1; tentatively, D is TRBD1 (5 bases). The ends were cut back, 0 bases at V and 1 base at J, with 16 bases in the middle. The germline V gene encodes CDR1 SGDLS and CDR2 YYNGEE. The CDR3 is 17 amino acids.

Written as DNA, the CDR3 is TGTGCCAGCAGTGGAAACAGGGTTGGAGAGACCCAGTACTTC. Its protein is CASSGNRVGETQYF. The rearrangement joins TRBV28 to TRBJ2-5; a possible D gene is TRBD1 (6 bases). Per germline, CDR1 MDHEN and CDR2 SYDVKM. V was shortened by 5 bases and J by 4 bases, with 14 bases between the two germline ends. The CDR3 spans 14 residues.

The chain uses TRBV24-1 and TRBJ2-1; D is unclear. Trimming stripped 3 bases from V and 12 bases from J, with 20 bases between. Germline assignment: CDR1 KGHDR and CDR2 SFDVKD. The CDR3 length is 15 residues. The CDR3 reads CATSDPELTGWWQFF. The CDR3 DNA follows: TGTGCCACCAGTGATCCGGAACTGACCGGTTGGTGGCAGTTCTTC.

The gene calls are TRBV30 and TRBJ1-4; unclear D gene. Between the trimmed V and J ends, which lost 2 bases and 3 bases, there was a span of 7 bases. Germline V gene data show CDR1 as GTSNPN and CDR2 as SVGIG (reference sequence). The CDR3 has 13 residues. CDR3 DNA: TGTGCCTGGAGTCCGCGGCCTAATGAAAAACTGTTTTTT. It translates to CAWSPRPNEKLFF.

The chain couples TRBV12-3 or TRBV12-4 to TRBJ2-1, with D tentatively TRBD2 (5 bases). The germline V and J ends were trimmed by 3 bases and 3 bases, with 24 bases remaining between them. The CDR3 loop spans 19 amino acids. Here the CDR3 reads CASSFILGLHSRDYNEQFF. The CDR3 nucleotides read TGTGCCAGCAGTTTTATACTAGGCCTTCATTCCCGCGACTACAATGAGCAGTTCTTC.

The chain uses TRBV12-3 or TRBV12-4 and TRBJ1-5; D unclear. Trimming removed 1 base from V and 5 bases from J, with 12 bases in between. The CDR3 sequence is 15 residues long. Here the CDR3 DNA reads TGTGCCAGCAGTTTAGAGGGTCGGCGGGATCAGCCCCAGCATTTT. Translated, it gives CASSLEGRRDQPQHF.

The V call is TRBV12-3 or TRBV12-4, the J call TRBJ2-4; D perhaps matches TRBD1 (7 bases). The CDR3 loop spans 16 amino acids. Trimming cost V 3 bases and J 7 bases, with 19 bases left between them. The CDR3 DNA sequence: TGTGCCAGCAGTTTGACTAACAGGGGTCGGGGGAACATTCAGTACTTC. It codes for CASSLTNRGRGNIQYF.

This rearrangement joins TRBV12-3 or TRBV12-4 to TRBJ1-4, with a weak D call TRBD1 (5 bases). Trimming removed 6 bases at V and 0 bases at J, with 8 bases between. This CDR3 spans 14 amino acids. DNA of the CDR3: TGTGCCAGCAGGTTGGGGGCAACTAATGAAAAACTGTTTTTT. As protein: CASRLGATNEKLFF.

V gene TRBV20-1 combines with J gene TRBJ2-1; 9 bases are shared with TRBD2. Germline lookup yields CDR1 DFQATT and CDR2 SNEGSKA (reference sequence). J gave up 7 bases and V 1 base, and 5 bases lay outside the gene matches. This CDR3 comprises 14 residues. The CDR3 DNA reads as TGCAGTGCTAGAGTCCTAGCGGGATGGAATGAGCAGTTCTTC. Its protein is CSARVLAGWNEQFF.